Listed here is a single T cell receptor beta chain. Its antigen is as yet unknown. Mismatch with germline at one junction end may stem from a read error. This sample was taken from a study of T cell repertoires in cytomegalovirus infection. Across the whole study: A matching HLA type, together with CMV infection, was signaled by public TCR beta signatures.

TCRdb independently ran MiXCR on the reads; one entry per CDR3 protein. The data show around 740,000 distinct CDR3 sequences, 35% to 40% seen once. The CDR3 covers 16 residues. Per germline, CDR1 LNHDA and CDR2 SQIVND (reference sequence). Study findings and constraints: Public TCR beta family frequency separated CMV-and-HLA carriers, including in an independent cohort. Ex vivo, HLA-C-restricted CMV-specific TCR beta clonotypes prevailed over the rest of the response.

The sequenced sample was PBMCs. This TCR was sampled from a human donor in good health (CMV status not recorded). Some clones in this sample may be carry-over from other donors' samples. V gene TRBV19 combines with J gene TRBJ2-6; D may be TRBD1 (6 bases). CDR3 residues: CSSSPRGREGANVLTF. The DNA of the CDR3 is TGTTCCAGTAGTCCCAGGGGTCGTGAAGGGGCCAACGTCCTGACTTTC.